This TCR beta chain was sequenced in a study of neurological immune-mediated disorders. 5'RACE generated cDNA with 10-nucleotide random UMIs. Over 170 million TCR-beta sequences from 15-18 subjects were obtained in each sequencing run. TCRdb recomputed calls from the 5' RACE reads with MiXCR, one row per CDR3 protein. Altogether some 53,000 distinct CDR3 sequences are present, roughly 17% being singletons, with the ten largest covering 4.4%. Many counts were recorded for this clonotype. Its matching antigen is unknown. Germline values: CDR1 MDHEN, CDR2 SYDVKM. This CDR3 has 15 amino acids. The V and J ends lost 5 bases and 4 bases respectively, with 14 bases between them. Notes on the study in general: The level of TCR clonal expansion was highest in patients with HTLV-1-associated myelopathy and lowest in multiple sclerosis, where it fell below the level seen in healthy controls.

The study built unsorted libraries from 2 million PBMCs kept at -80 C. The chain joins TRBV28 to TRBJ2-2; no reliable D call. Sequenced: PBMCs. The source is a man between 60 and 75 years old in good health. CDR3 coding DNA: TGTGCCAGCAGTCCCCTCGAGCGTGGCACCGGGGAGCTGTTTTTT. As protein: CASSPLERGTGELFF.